This TCR beta chain was sequenced for a study of blood T cell repertoires in COVID-19. The wider study: Acute-phase and convalescent COVID-19 samples originated in the United States, Italy and Spain. The analysed material was cDNA or gDNA that came from T cells, B-cell-depleted T cells, or PBMCs.

V was trimmed by 2 bases and J by 6 bases, leaving 7 bases between them. Germline loops: CDR1 MDHEN, CDR2 SYDVKM. The CDR3 has 12 amino acids. Participants, roughly 18 to 90 years old, spanned around 25 US areas. The method was immunoSEQ multiplex PCR; TCRdb's version includes in-frame clones alone and lacks a portion of them. The sample lists hundreds of thousands of clones, about 85% seen once, with 1.5% to 2% in the top ten. The chain carries TRBV28 and TRBJ1-1, with a tentative D call TRBD1 (5 bases). The sequenced material came from PBMCs or T cells enriched from blood (not recorded which). The TCR comes from a young woman who had been exposed to COVID-19. The CDR3 DNA reads TGTGCCAGCAGTTTAATACAGGCTGAAGCTTTCTTT. Translation gives CASSLIQAEAFF.